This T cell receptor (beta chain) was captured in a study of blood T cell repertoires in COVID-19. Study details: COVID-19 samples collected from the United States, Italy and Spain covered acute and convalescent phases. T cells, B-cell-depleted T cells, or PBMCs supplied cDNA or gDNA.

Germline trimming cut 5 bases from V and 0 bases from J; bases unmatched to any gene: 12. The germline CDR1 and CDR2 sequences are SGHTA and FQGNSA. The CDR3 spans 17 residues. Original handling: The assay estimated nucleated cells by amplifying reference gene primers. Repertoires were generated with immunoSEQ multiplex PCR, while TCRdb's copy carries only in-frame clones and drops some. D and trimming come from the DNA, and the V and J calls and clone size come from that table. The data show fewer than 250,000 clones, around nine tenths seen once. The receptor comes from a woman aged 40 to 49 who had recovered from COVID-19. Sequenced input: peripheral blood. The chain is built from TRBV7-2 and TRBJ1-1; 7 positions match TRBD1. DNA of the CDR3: TGTGCCAGCAGCCTTTACTCCGGGACAGCCGTGAACACTGAAGCTTTCTTT. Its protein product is CASSLYSGTAVNTEAFF.